What follows are 25 T cell receptor beta chains derived from one specimen sequenced in a study of T-cell memory formation after mild COVID-19. TCRdb re-analysed the 5' RACE reads in MiXCR, keeping a single row per CDR3 protein. The profile shows around 450,000 distinct CDR3 sequences, around 18% of them singletons. Source material: PBMCs or a T cell subset sorted from them (not recorded which). These receptors originate from an adult woman who had mild COVID-19 (a few samples of this study predate the infection). Cell type and time point are not known.

V gene TRBV25-1 combines with J gene TRBJ2-1, with TRBD1 matching 8 bases. The CDR3 is 15 residues long. Looked up from germline, CDR1 is MGHDK and CDR2 is SYGVNS. Losses at the gene ends were 5 bases for V and 5 bases for J; bases not matched to a gene: 8. The CDR3, as DNA: TGTGCCAGCAGTTTCTGGACAGGGAATAACAATGAGCAGTTCTTC. Encoded protein: CASSFWTGNNNEQFF. The full variable domain, its missing parts supplied by reference TRBV25-1 and TRBJ2-1, is EADIYQTPRYLVIGTGKKITLECSQTMGHDKMYWYQQDPGMELHLIHYSYGVNSTEKGDLSSESTVSRIRTEHFPLTLESARPSHTSQYLCASSFWTGNNNEQFFGPGTRLTVL.

CDR3 loop: CSARRPLSGNTDTQYF. In DNA form, the CDR3 reads TGCAGTGCTAGGCGCCCCCTCTCGGGGAACACAGATACGCAGTATTTT. The chain joins TRBV20-1 to TRBJ2-3, with D possibly matching TRBD2 (5 bases). This CDR3 has 16 residues. V lost 3 bases to trimming and J lost 2 bases, with 18 bases between them. The V gene's germline CDR1 is DFQATT and CDR2 SNEGSKA (reference sequence).

The V gene is TRBV24-1, the J gene TRBJ2-3; D is perhaps TRBD2 (6 bases). This CDR3 is 15 amino acids long. From germline, CDR1 is KGHDR and CDR2 SFDVKD. Trimming cost V 2 bases and J 1 base, with 9 bases left between them. The CDR3 DNA reads as TGTGCCACCAGTGATTACTCTAGCGGCACAGATACGCAGTATTTT. Translated, it gives CATSDYSSGTDTQYF.

This clonotype was counted between two and nine times. The V gene is TRBV2, the J gene TRBJ1-5, with D possibly TRBD1 on 5 matching bases. Germline V CDR1 and CDR2: SNHLY, FYNNEI. The CDR3 sequence is 14 residues long. Trimming left V 4 bases short and J 7 bases short, with 14 bases between. The CDR3 is CASSVRGPGQPQHF. The CDR3 region has the DNA TGTGCCAGCAGTGTGCGGGGACCAGGCCAGCCCCAGCATTTT.

The chain joins TRBV12-3 or TRBV12-4 to TRBJ1-5, with TRBD1 matching over 7 bases. CDR3 size: 15 residues. Unmatched junction bases numbered 2, after V lost 0 bases and J lost 3 bases. The CDR3 is CASSLADRINQPQHF. The DNA for the CDR3 is TGTGCCAGCAGTTTAGCGGACAGGATCAATCAGCCCCAGCATTTT.

The genes are TRBV11-2 and TRBJ2-3, with TRBD2 identical over 7 bases. Germline CDR1 and CDR2: SGHAT and FQNNGV. V was clipped by 1 base and J by 2 bases; unmatched bases: 6. This CDR3 is 16 amino acids long. CDR3 amino acids: CASSLAVLAVTDTQYF. In DNA form, the CDR3 reads TGTGCCAGCAGCTTAGCAGTCCTAGCGGTCACAGATACGCAGTATTTT.

This clonotype occurred a few times. The chain links TRBV20-1 to TRBJ2-7; D remains unclear. V was cut by 3 bases and J by 0 bases, with 6 bases left in between. Looked up from germline, CDR1 is DFQATT and CDR2 is SNEGSKA (reference sequence). This CDR3 comprises 12 residues. The CDR3 DNA reads as TGCAGTGCTAGGACGGACTCCTACGAGCAGTACTTC. It encodes CSARTDSYEQYF.

The chain carries TRBV4-2 and TRBJ2-1, with D tentatively TRBD1 or TRBD2 (5 bases each). Germline CDR1 and CDR2: LGHNA and YNFKEQ. The CDR3 runs to 14 residues. With 4 bases removed from V and 8 bases from J, the gap between germline ends came to 15 bases. DNA for the CDR3: TGTGCCAGCAGCCCAGAGGGGCGTTCGGATGAGCAGTTCTTC. Residues: CASSPEGRSDEQFF.

This clonotype was recorded many times. The chain carries TRBV7-2 and TRBJ1-3; D unclear. Trimming pared 5 bases from V and 0 bases from J, leaving 11 bases between. CDR1 and CDR2 (germline): SGHTA, FQGNSA. The CDR3 contains 15 residues. Written as DNA, the CDR3 is TGTGCCAGCAGCACCCGACGCAGCTCTGGAAACACCATATATTTT. Its translation: CASSTRRSSGNTIYF.

This clonotype was found a few times. The chain combines TRBV7-3 with TRBJ2-1; 7 bases agree with TRBD1. The length of the CDR3 is 16 residues. The V segment lost 5 bases and the J segment 0 bases; nucleotides outside the gene matches: 7. Germline V gene lookup returns CDR1 SGHTA and CDR2 FQGTGA. CDR3 bases: TGTGCCAGCAGCGAGCCGGGACAGAGCTCCTACAATGAGCAGTTCTTC. Translated, it gives CASSEPGQSSYNEQFF.

The genes are TRBV20-1 and TRBJ2-3; either TRBD1 or TRBD2 may supply D (5 bases each). Germline V CDR1 and CDR2: DFQATT, SNEGSKA (reference sequence). Trimming removed 1 base from V and 0 bases from J, with 17 bases in between. This CDR3 is 17 amino acids long. For the CDR3, the DNA is TGCAGTGCTAGAGTCCGGGTTTATGGGGGAAGCACAGATACGCAGTATTTT. This codes for CSARVRVYGGSTDTQYF.

This clonotype has ten or more counts. The gene calls are TRBV10-3 and TRBJ2-1; a weak D match, TRBD2 (5 bases). In germline, CDR1 is ENHRY, CDR2 SYGVKD. The V and J ends lost 8 bases and 0 bases respectively, with 5 bases between them. The length of the CDR3 is 12 residues. CDR3 DNA: TGTGCCATCGAGGGCTCCTACAATGAGCAGTTCTTC. Its protein product is CAIEGSYNEQFF.

The chain employs TRBV21-1 and TRBJ2-5; TRBD1 was called by the table and not checked on the DNA. TRBV21-1 constitutes a pseudogene. The CDR3 consists of 15 residues. CDR3 in amino acids: CASSNPTGVWETQYF. In nucleotides, the CDR3 is TGTGCCAGCAGCAACCCCACAGGGGTTTGGGAGACCCAGTACTTC.

V gene TRBV7-2 combines with J gene TRBJ2-3, with a weak D call TRBD1 (5 bases). The CDR3 loop spans 15 amino acids. Trimming left V 1 base short and J 5 bases short, with 13 bases between. Per the germline V gene, CDR1 is SGHTA and CDR2 is FQGNSA. CDR3 sequence reads: CASSLVGRVGDTQYF. In DNA, the CDR3 is TGTGCCAGCAGCTTAGTCGGCAGGGTTGGAGATACGCAGTATTTT.

This sequence joins TRBV29-1 and TRBJ2-1; TRBD2 is a possible D gene (5 bases). CDR3 length equals 12 residues. With 3 bases removed from V and 6 bases from J, the gap between germline ends came to 9 bases. The germline CDR1 and CDR2 sequences are SQVTM and ANQGSEA. The CDR3 sequence: CSVDNLANEQFF. The DNA of the CDR3 is TGCAGCGTTGACAACCTAGCCAATGAGCAGTTCTTC.

The gene calls are TRBV20-1 and TRBJ2-7; D possibly uses TRBD1 or TRBD2 (6 bases each). This CDR3 spans 15 amino acids. Trimming took 3 bases from V and 2 from J, leaving 17 bases between them. Looked up from germline, CDR1 is DFQATT and CDR2 is SNEGSKA (reference sequence). This CDR3 is CSASAGGSQAYEQYF. The CDR3, as DNA: TGCAGTGCTAGTGCCGGGGGCAGCCAGGCCTACGAGCAGTACTTC.

This clonotype has just a few counts. This chain's CDR3 is CASGFSPYIGEAFF. The DNA for the CDR3 is TGTGCTAGTGGTTTTTCTCCCTATATAGGTGAAGCTTTCTTT. The chain has TRBV12-5 and TRBJ1-1; D gene ambiguous. Germline-derived CDR1 and CDR2 are LGHNT and FRNRAP. Trimming pared 3 bases from V and 7 bases from J, leaving 15 bases between. The CDR3 has 14 amino acids.

The chain uses TRBV3-1 and TRBJ1-1; D is possibly TRBD1 (5 bases). The V end was cut by 0 bases, the J end by 4 bases, with 12 bases between. Germline V gives CDR1 LGHDT, CDR2 YNNKEL (reference sequence). The CDR3 spans 15 residues. The chain's CDR3 is CASSQEPRVPTEAFF. CDR3 DNA sequence: TGTGCCAGCAGCCAAGAGCCCAGGGTACCCACTGAAGCTTTCTTT. Filled out from reference TRBV3-1 and TRBJ1-1, the complete variable domain reads DTAVSQTPKYLVTQMGNDKSIKCEQNLGHDTMYWYKQDSKKFLKIMFSYNNKELIINETVPNRFSPKSPDKAHLNLHINSLELGDSAVYFCASSQEPRVPTEAFFGQGTRLTVV.

The V call is TRBV5-4, the J call TRBJ2-7; D may be TRBD1 or TRBD2 (5 bases each). CDR1 SGHNT and CDR2 YYREEE come from the germline V gene (reference sequence). The CDR3 consists of 14 residues. Trimming removed 0 bases at V and 3 bases at J, with 10 bases between. In DNA form, the CDR3 reads TGTGCCAGCAGCTTGGGGGACCGAGGCTACGAGCAGTACTTC. It codes for CASSLGDRGYEQYF. The entire variable domain, with the rest obtained from reference TRBV5-4 and TRBJ2-7, is as follows: ETGVTQSPTHLIKTRGQQVTLRCSSQSGHNTVSWYQQALGQGPQFIFQYYREEENGRGNFPPRFSGLQFPNYSSELNVNALELDDSALYLCASSLGDRGYEQYFGPGTRLTVT.

The chain has TRBV12-3 or TRBV12-4 and TRBJ1-1, with D perhaps matching TRBD1 (6 bases). V was shortened by 6 bases and J by 3 bases, with 17 bases between the two germline ends. The CDR3 length is 15 residues. The CDR3 is CASRETDSADTEAFF. CDR3 bases: TGTGCCAGCAGGGAGACGGACAGTGCGGACACTGAAGCTTTCTTT.

V usage is TRBV2 and J usage is TRBJ1-1; D remains unclear. The CDR3 extends over 11 amino acids. Germline V CDR1 and CDR2: SNHLY, FYNNEI. V dropped 7 bases and J dropped 5 bases, with 8 bases sitting between them. The CDR3 sequence is CASTQWTEAFF. The CDR3 nucleotides are TGTGCCAGCACCCAGTGGACTGAAGCTTTCTTT.

This chain connects TRBV9 to TRBJ1-5, with 9 bases aligning to TRBD1. Germline CDR1 SGDLS, CDR2 YYNGEE. The CDR3 spans 15 residues. V shed 0 bases, J shed 6 bases, and the junction held 4 bases outside the gene matches. The CDR3 DNA sequence: TGTGCCAGCAGCGTAGGGGACAGGGTGGGTCAGCCCCAGCATTTT. Protein product: CASSVGDRVGQPQHF.

Many counts were recorded for this clonotype. The chain carries TRBV5-1 and TRBJ2-5; tentative D call: TRBD1 (5 bases). Between the trimmed V and J ends, which lost 7 bases and 1 base, there was a span of 23 bases. The CDR3 has 17 residues. From germline, CDR1 is SGHRS and CDR2 YFSETQ. This CDR3 is CASGRLSTDAFQETQYF. The CDR3 nucleotides are TGCGCCAGCGGGCGACTCTCGACAGACGCATTCCAAGAGACCCAGTACTTC.

This sequence joins TRBV3-1 and TRBJ2-7; 7 nucleotides align to TRBD2. The CDR3 loop spans 16 amino acids. Germline CDR1 is LGHDT and CDR2 is YNNKEL (reference sequence). With 4 bases clipped from V and 3 bases from J, the junction kept 12 bases outside the gene matches. As DNA, the CDR3 is TGTGCCAGCAGCCCTTATGAGGAGCGGGGAGACTACGAGCAGTACTTC. This gives the protein CASSPYEERGDYEQYF.

This clonotype was found a few times. The chain has TRBV7-9 and TRBJ1-1; D gene unclear. Germline lookup yields CDR1 SEHNR and CDR2 FQNEAQ (reference sequence). The V end was cut by 5 bases, the J end by 6 bases, with 16 bases between. This CDR3 is 14 amino acids long. CDR3 sequence (DNA): TGTGCCAGCAGCCCCGAGGGAGCATATCCTGAAGCTTTCTTT. The encoded protein is CASSPEGAYPEAFF.